The 28 T cell receptor beta chains given below trace back to one sample, sequenced in a study of blood T cell repertoires in COVID-19. Clones were sequenced by immunoSEQ multiplex PCR, and TCRdb holds only the in-frame ones, with some missing. The sample shows 200,000 to 250,000 clones, around 90% of them seen only once. Specimen: PBMCs or T cells enriched from blood (not recorded which). Source of these receptors: a man younger than 40 who had been exposed to COVID-19.

The J gene is TRBJ2-1, the V gene TRBV6-2 or TRBV6-3; 9 nucleotides line up with TRBD2. The CDR3 has 14 residues. Unmatched junction bases numbered 3, after V lost 5 bases and J lost 4 bases. Germline assignment: CDR1 MNHEY and CDR2 SVGEGT. The CDR3 loop reads CASSPSGGYNEQFF. CDR3 nucleotides: TGTGCCAGCAGTCCCAGCGGGGGGTACAATGAGCAGTTCTTC.

This chain connects TRBV5-4 to TRBJ2-1, with TRBD1 matching over 11 bases. This CDR3 is built from 16 residues. After removal of 4 bases from V and 9 bases from J, the junction contained 12 bases not matched to a gene. Germline V gives CDR1 SGHNT, CDR2 YYREEE (reference sequence). The CDR3 here is CASSPGSGQGAGEQFF. The CDR3 region has the DNA TGTGCCAGCAGCCCTGGGTCAGGACAGGGGGCAGGTGAGCAGTTCTTC.

The V call is TRBV19, the J call TRBJ1-3; TRBD1 matches 11 bases. The CDR3 spans 17 residues. V was pared by 5 bases and J by 3 bases, with 9 bases of the junction left unmatched. Looked up from germline, CDR1 is LNHDA and CDR2 is SQIVND (reference sequence). CDR3 nucleotide sequence: TGTGCCAGTAGTCTTCCCCCGGACAGGGGGCTTGGAAACACCATATATTTT. Residues: CASSLPPDRGLGNTIYF.

The chain has TRBV30 and TRBJ2-7; the match to TRBD2 covers 10 bases. With V trimmed by 6 bases and J by 3 bases, 8 bases remained unmatched. Germline-derived CDR1 and CDR2 are GTSNPN and SVGIG (reference sequence). The CDR3 is made up of 14 amino acids. The CDR3, as DNA: TGTGCCTGCCAACTAGCGGGGCAACGCTACGAGCAGTACTTC. Its translation: CACQLAGQRYEQYF.

This clone has a handful of counts. The chain links TRBV19 to TRBJ1-6; TRBD1 might be the D (6 bases). V shed 8 bases and J shed 7 bases, with 15 bases lying between them. Germline V CDR1 and CDR2: LNHDA, SQIVND (reference sequence). The CDR3 runs to 14 residues. This chain's CDR3 is CASRVGQGNSPLHF. The CDR3 region has the DNA TGTGCCAGTCGTGTTGGGCAGGGGAATTCACCCCTCCACTTT.

This CDR3 reads CAISDSYRDFSGYTF. For the CDR3, the DNA is TGTGCCATCAGTGATTCCTATCGGGACTTCTCTGGCTACACCTTC. The rearrangement joins TRBV10-3 to TRBJ1-2; D may be TRBD1 (5 bases). CDR1 and CDR2 from the germline V gene are ENHRY and SYGVKD. The CDR3 loop spans 15 amino acids. Trimming removed 3 bases from V and 7 bases from J, with 18 bases in between.

The chain has TRBV5-4 and TRBJ1-1; possibly TRBD1 for D (6 bases). V was shortened by 4 bases and J by 1 base, with 8 bases between the two germline ends. The CDR3 is made up of 13 amino acids. Germline V CDR1 and CDR2: SGHNT, YYREEE (reference sequence). CDR3 region: CASSIQGNTEAFF. CDR3 in DNA: TGTGCCAGCAGCATACAGGGGAACACTGAAGCTTTCTTT.

The rearrangement links TRBV7-9 to TRBJ2-7; a possible D gene is TRBD2 (7 bases). The germline gives CDR1 SEHNR, CDR2 FQNEAQ (reference sequence). V lost 5 bases, J lost 4 bases, and 24 bases lay in between. The CDR3 spans 17 residues. The CDR3 loop reads CASSQGWEGSAPYEQYF. The CDR3 DNA follows: TGTGCCAGCAGCCAGGGGTGGGAGGGGAGCGCTCCTTACGAGCAGTACTTC.

The genes are TRBV5-1 and TRBJ2-3, with 15 bases aligning to TRBD2. CDR3 size: 17 residues. J lost 3 bases, V lost 4 bases, and 6 bases had no gene match. The germline gives CDR1 SGHRS, CDR2 YFSETQ. In nucleotides, the CDR3 is TGCGCCAGCAGCCTAGGACTAGCGGGGGGGCCGACAGATACGCAGTATTTT. Its protein is CASSLGLAGGPTDTQYF. The full variable domain, its missing parts supplied by reference TRBV5-1 and TRBJ2-3, is KAGVTQTPRYLIKTRGQQVTLSCSPISGHRSVSWYQQTPGQGLQFLFEYFSETQRNKGNFPGRFSGRQFSNSRSEMNVSTLELGDSALYLCASSLGLAGGPTDTQYFGPGTRLTVL.

The rearrangement uses TRBV29-1 and TRBJ2-1, with TRBD1 identical over 7 bases. This CDR3 has 14 amino acids. The germline gives CDR1 SQVTM, CDR2 ANQGSEA. V shed 7 bases, J shed 9 bases, and the junction held 15 bases outside the gene matches. This CDR3 reads CSAEGGRVYGEQFF. CDR3 coding DNA: TGCAGCGCCGAAGGGGGCAGGGTTTACGGTGAGCAGTTCTTC.

V usage is TRBV4-1 and J usage is TRBJ1-5, with 8 nucleotides matching TRBD1. After removal of 4 bases from V and 6 bases from J, the junction contained 8 bases not matched to a gene. This CDR3 is 15 amino acids long. CDR1 is MGHRA and CDR2 is YSYEKL in the germline V gene. CDR3 amino acids: CASSRGTGQGQPQHF. The CDR3 nucleotides are TGCGCCAGCAGCCGAGGCACAGGACAGGGTCAGCCCCAGCATTTT.

This clone was counted once. This rearrangement joins TRBV19 to TRBJ1-1, with D possibly TRBD1 on 5 matching bases. V dropped 5 bases and J dropped 3 bases, with 10 bases sitting between them. Germline assignment: CDR1 LNHDA and CDR2 SQIVND (reference sequence). The CDR3 loop spans 13 amino acids. CDR3 protein: CASSAGGYTEAFF. As DNA, the CDR3 is TGTGCCAGTAGTGCCGGGGGGTACACTGAAGCTTTCTTT.

The chain couples TRBV9 to TRBJ1-3, with D hard to call. Germline CDR1 SGDLS, CDR2 YYNGEE. This CDR3 has 15 residues. V lost 0 bases, J lost 2 bases, and 9 bases lay in between. In nucleotides, the CDR3 is TGTGCCAGCAGCGTAGGCGGGGTCCCTGGAAACACCATATATTTT. As protein: CASSVGGVPGNTIYF. The variable domain in full, with the rest retrieved from reference TRBV9 and TRBJ1-3, is DSGVTQTPKHLITATGQRVTLRCSPRSGDLSVYWYQQSLDQGLQFLIQYYNGEERAKGNILERFSAQQFPDLHSELNLSSLELGDSALYFCASSVGGVPGNTIYFGEGSWLTVV.

This sequence joins TRBV6-1 and TRBJ1-1, with D unresolved. The germline CDR1 and CDR2 sequences are MNHNS and SASEGT. The CDR3 has 11 residues. Trimming took 3 bases from V and 6 from J, leaving 5 bases between them. CDR3 in DNA: TGTGCCAGCAGTGACCGCGCTGAAGCTTTCTTT. Translating it yields CASSDRAEAFF.

This clone was detected only once. Written as DNA, the CDR3 is TGTGCCAGCAGCTTAACGGGCTACGAGCAGTACTTC. Protein product: CASSLTGYEQYF. This rearrangement joins TRBV7-8 to TRBJ2-7; D unclear. Trimming took off 2 bases at V and 3 bases at J, with 5 bases between the two ends. Germline V CDR1 and CDR2: SGHVS, FQNEAQ. The CDR3 contains 12 residues.

To note about this clone: Other DNA sequences in this sample translate to the same CDR3. The rearrangement joins TRBV30 to TRBJ1-5; D is possibly TRBD1 (5 bases). The CDR3 extends over 13 amino acids. CDR1 and CDR2 (germline): GTSNPN, SVGIG (reference sequence). V lost 0 bases to trimming and J lost 7 bases, with 10 bases between them. The DNA for the CDR3 is TGTGCCTGGAGTGTACGGGGGGGGCAGCCCCAGCATTTT. This translates into CAWSVRGGQPQHF.

This sequence joins TRBV5-1 and TRBJ2-5, with D unclear. Trimming left V 6 bases short and J 5 bases short, with 11 bases between. Germline-derived CDR1 and CDR2 are SGHRS and YFSETQ. This CDR3 contains 12 residues. The CDR3 DNA reads TGCGCCAGCACCGAATGGGCGGAGACCCAGTACTTC. Translation: CASTEWAETQYF.

The V call is TRBV12-3 or TRBV12-4, the J call TRBJ1-2; D is ambiguous. V lost 7 bases and J 8 bases, leaving 14 bases between the germline ends. The CDR3 spans 12 residues. In DNA form, the CDR3 reads TGTGCCAGCACCAATTCCCCTATAGGCTACACCTTC. Translating it yields CASTNSPIGYTF.

Note on this clone: A read error may account for a junction end that differs from germline. This chain joins TRBV24-1 and TRBJ2-7; the D gene is possibly TRBD1 (5 bases). The CDR3 sequence is 13 residues long. Germline loops: CDR1 KGHDR, CDR2 SFDVKD. This chain's CDR3 is CAPRVAVSYEQYF. The CDR3 DNA sequence: TGTGCCCCCAGGGTGGCAGTATCCTACGAGCAGTACTTC.

There are a few counts of this clone. This CDR3 is CASSLGPLAGLETQYF. CDR3 nucleotides: TGCGCCAGCAGCTTGGGCCCACTAGCGGGGTTGGAGACCCAGTACTTC. The V call is TRBV5-1, the J call TRBJ2-5; 10 bases agree with TRBD2. Germline V gene sequence: CDR1 SGHRS, CDR2 YFSETQ. Trimming cost V 0 bases and J 5 bases; bases outside gene matches: 7. The CDR3 contains 16 residues.

The chain carries TRBV5-6 and TRBJ2-7, with a weak D call TRBD1 (5 bases). Trimming shortened V by 1 base and J by 6 bases, and 11 bases separated the two germline ends. This CDR3 region has 13 residues. Germline lookup yields CDR1 SGHDT and CDR2 YYEEEE. The CDR3 DNA reads TGTGCCAGCAGCTTGTTTAGGACATCCGAGCAGTACTTC. This translates into CASSLFRTSEQYF.

The chain uses TRBV13 and TRBJ1-3, with unresolved D. Germline V gives CDR1 PRHDT, CDR2 FYEKMQ (reference sequence). The CDR3 is made up of 13 amino acids. V lost 5 bases to trimming and J lost 0 bases, with 5 bases between them. The CDR3 DNA reads as TGTGCCAGCAGCCCTGTCTCTGGAAACACCATATATTTT. Amino acids: CASSPVSGNTIYF.

V and J are TRBV3-1 (or the pseudogene TRBV3-2) and TRBJ1-2; D gene uncertain. CDR3 size: 13 residues. V lost 1 base and J lost 4, with 7 bases in between. The germline CDR1 and CDR2 sequences are LGHDT and YNNKEL (reference sequence). The CDR3: CASSQARSYGYTF. CDR3 sequence (DNA): TGTGCCAGCAGCCAAGCCAGGTCCTATGGCTACACCTTC.

This clone was counted a single time. The V call is TRBV10-3, the J call TRBJ2-2; tentatively, D is TRBD2 (5 bases). The CDR3 loop spans 14 amino acids. Between the trimmed V and J ends, which lost 6 bases and 3 bases, there was a span of 11 bases. Germline-derived CDR1 and CDR2 are ENHRY and SYGVKD. The CDR3 DNA reads TGTGCCATCAGCGGGGTACCCGACACCGGGGAGCTGTTTTTT. Amino acids: CAISGVPDTGELFF.

The rearrangement links TRBV10-3 to TRBJ1-3; 7 positions agree with TRBD1. Germline-derived CDR1 and CDR2 are ENHRY and SYGVKD. V gave up 8 bases and J gave up 0 bases; unmatched junction bases: 10. CDR3 length: 16 amino acids. Here the CDR3 reads CAISQGPDRSGNTIYF. In nucleotides, the CDR3 is TGTGCCATCTCACAGGGGCCAGACCGCTCTGGAAACACCATATATTTT.

The J gene is TRBJ2-1, the V gene TRBV25-1; 10 bases agree with TRBD2. CDR3 length equals 17 residues. The ends lost 0 bases at V and 6 bases at J; junction bases unmatched: 8. The germline V gene has CDR1 MGHDK and CDR2 SYGVNS. CDR3 region: CASSEYFLAGDINEQFF. The CDR3 DNA reads TGTGCCAGCAGTGAATACTTTCTAGCGGGGGACATCAATGAGCAGTTCTTC.

CDR3 bases: TGTGCCAGCAGCTTAGAACCGGGGAGCTCCTACGAGCAGTACTTC. Amino acids: CASSLEPGSSYEQYF. This chain uses TRBV7-2 with TRBJ2-7; perhaps TRBD2 as D (5 bases). V lost 1 base and J lost 0, with 10 bases in between. The CDR3 has 15 amino acids. CDR1 is SGHTA, CDR2 FQGNSA, per germline.

The CDR3 loop is CASSRGGTDTQYF. The CDR3 nucleotides read TGTGCCAGCAGCCGGGGGGGCACAGATACGCAGTATTTT. This chain joins TRBV3-1 (or the pseudogene TRBV3-2) and TRBJ2-3; a possible D gene is TRBD2 (6 bases). CDR3 size: 13 residues. CDR1 and CDR2 from the germline V gene are LGHDT and YNNKEL (reference sequence). The ends were cut back, 4 bases at V and 1 base at J, with 6 bases in the middle.